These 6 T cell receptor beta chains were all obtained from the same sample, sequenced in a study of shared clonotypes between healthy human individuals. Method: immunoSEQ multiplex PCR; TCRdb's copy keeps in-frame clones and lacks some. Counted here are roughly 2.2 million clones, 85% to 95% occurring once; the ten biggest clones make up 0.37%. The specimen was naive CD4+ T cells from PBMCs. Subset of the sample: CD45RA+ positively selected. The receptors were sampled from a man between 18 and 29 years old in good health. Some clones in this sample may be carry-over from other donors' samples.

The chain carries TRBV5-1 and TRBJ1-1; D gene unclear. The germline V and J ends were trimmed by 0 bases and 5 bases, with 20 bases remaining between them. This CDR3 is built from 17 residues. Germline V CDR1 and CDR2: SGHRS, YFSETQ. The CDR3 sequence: CASSLVGPLNLGTEAFF. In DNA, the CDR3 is TGCGCCAGCAGCTTGGTGGGCCCCCTTAATTTAGGGACTGAAGCTTTCTTT.

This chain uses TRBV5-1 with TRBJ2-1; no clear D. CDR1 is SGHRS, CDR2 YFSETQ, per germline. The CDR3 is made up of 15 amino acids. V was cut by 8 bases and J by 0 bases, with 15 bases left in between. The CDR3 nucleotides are TGCGCCAGTTCCAGGACCGCCGGCTCCTACAATGAGCAGTTCTTC. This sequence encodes CASSRTAGSYNEQFF.

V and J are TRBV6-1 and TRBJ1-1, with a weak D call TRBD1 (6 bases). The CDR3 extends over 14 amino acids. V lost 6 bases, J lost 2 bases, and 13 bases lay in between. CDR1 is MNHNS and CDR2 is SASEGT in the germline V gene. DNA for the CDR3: TGTGCCAGCAGGATCGCGGGGGCCAACACTGAAGCTTTCTTT. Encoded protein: CASRIAGANTEAFF.

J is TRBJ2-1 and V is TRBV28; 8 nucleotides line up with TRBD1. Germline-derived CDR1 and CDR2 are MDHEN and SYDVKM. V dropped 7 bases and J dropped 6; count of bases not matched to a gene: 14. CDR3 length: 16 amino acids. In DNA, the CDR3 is TGTGCCAGCATTCGGGGTGGTCAGGGGGCAATCAATGAGCAGTTCTTC. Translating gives CASIRGGQGAINEQFF.

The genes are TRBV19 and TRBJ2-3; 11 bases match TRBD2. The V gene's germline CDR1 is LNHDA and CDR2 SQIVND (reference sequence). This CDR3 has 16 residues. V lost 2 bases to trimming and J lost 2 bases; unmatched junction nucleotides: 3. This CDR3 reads CASSIRLAGTTDTQYF. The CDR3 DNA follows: TGTGCCAGTAGTATACGACTAGCGGGGACCACAGATACGCAGTATTTT.

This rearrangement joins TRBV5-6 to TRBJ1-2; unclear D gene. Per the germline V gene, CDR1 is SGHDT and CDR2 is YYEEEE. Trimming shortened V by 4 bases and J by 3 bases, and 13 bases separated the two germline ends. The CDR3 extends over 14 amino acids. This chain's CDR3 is CASSPDGIYYGYTF. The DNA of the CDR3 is TGTGCCAGCAGCCCGGACGGGATTTACTATGGCTACACCTTC.